Following are 21 T cell receptor beta chains from one sample sequenced in a study of early T cells in non-severe SARS-CoV-2 infection. MiXCR, applied by TCRdb to the 5' RACE reads, yields one record per CDR3 protein. Here the sample spans about 56,000 distinct CDR3 sequences, roughly a tenth being singletons. What was sequenced was whole blood. These receptors were taken from an adult who was a healthcare worker with PCR-confirmed SARS-CoV-2 infection or an uninfected control (not recorded which).

The rearrangement joins TRBV11-2 to TRBJ2-1; 8 bases are a match to TRBD1. The CDR3 has 17 residues. V lost 3 bases, J lost 5 bases, and 12 bases stayed unmatched. Germline V gene lookup returns CDR1 SGHAT and CDR2 FQNNGV. CDR3 DNA: TGTGCCAGCAGCTTGCTCTTCAGACAGGGGAGAGACAATGAGCAGTTCTTC. Residues: CASSLLFRQGRDNEQFF.

V and J are TRBV7-2 and TRBJ2-3; TRBD2 might be the D (7 bases). The V end lost 7 bases, the J end lost 9 bases, and 20 bases lay between the germline ends. The CDR3 has 14 residues. CDR1 and CDR2 (germline): SGHTA, FQGNSA. CDR3: CASTEGGGSGTQYF. CDR3 nucleotide sequence: TGTGCCAGCACGGAGGGGGGCGGGAGCGGAACGCAGTATTTT.

This chain uses TRBV19 with TRBJ2-7; 7 bases agree with TRBD1. CDR1 and CDR2 (germline): LNHDA, SQIVND (reference sequence). The CDR3 runs to 14 residues. V dropped 4 bases and J dropped 2; count of bases not matched to a gene: 5. The CDR3 is CASSNRQGTYEQYF. In DNA, the CDR3 is TGTGCCAGTAGTAACAGACAGGGCACCTACGAGCAGTACTTC.

This clonotype showed up just a few times. This chain uses TRBV24-1 with TRBJ2-3; D call uncertain. V lost 4 bases and J 0 bases, leaving 10 bases between the germline ends. CDR1 KGHDR and CDR2 SFDVKD come from the germline V gene. The CDR3 spans 15 residues. As DNA, the CDR3 is TGTGCCACCAGTGACCCCGGACCAAGCACAGATACGCAGTATTTT. Protein product: CATSDPGPSTDTQYF.

This clonotype was detected ten times or more. The chain joins TRBV7-9 to TRBJ1-2; D uncertain. Per the germline V gene, CDR1 is SEHNR and CDR2 is FQNEAQ (reference sequence). The V end lost 7 bases, the J end lost 2 bases, and 17 bases lay between the germline ends. This CDR3 region has 15 residues. CDR3 nucleotides: TGTGCCAGCAAACCTGTCGGCGGCCCGAACTATGGCTACACCTTC. Amino acid sequence: CASKPVGGPNYGYTF.

The chain recombines TRBV29-1 with TRBJ2-5; 9 bases are a match to TRBD1. With 8 bases clipped from V and 5 bases from J, the junction kept 9 bases outside the gene matches. The CDR3 contains 13 residues. Per germline, CDR1 SQVTM and CDR2 ANQGSEA. Here the CDR3 reads CSSPGQGGETQYF. The CDR3 DNA is TGCAGCTCACCGGGACAGGGAGGGGAGACCCAGTACTTC.

Many counts were recorded for this clonotype. This chain uses TRBV29-1 with TRBJ2-1, with unresolved D. Germline values: CDR1 SQVTM, CDR2 ANQGSEA. Trimming removed 4 bases from V and 0 bases from J, with 7 bases in between. The CDR3 has 13 amino acids. The CDR3 bases are TGCAGCGTTGTTGGCAACTCCTACAATGAGCAGTTCTTC. Translating it yields CSVVGNSYNEQFF.

The CDR3: CAGGAESTEAFF. DNA for the CDR3: TGTGCCGGCGGGGCGGAAAGCACTGAAGCTTTCTTT. This rearrangement joins TRBV6-1 to TRBJ1-1; tentative D call: TRBD1 (5 bases). V lost 11 bases, J lost 4 bases, and 14 bases lay in between. CDR1 MNHNS and CDR2 SASEGT come from the germline V gene. The CDR3 spans 12 residues.

This chain links TRBV2 with TRBJ2-7, with TRBD1 as a possible D gene (6 bases). CDR3 length: 17 residues. Germline V gene lookup returns CDR1 SNHLY and CDR2 FYNNEI. The V end lost 6 bases, the J end lost 3 bases, and 24 bases lay between the germline ends. CDR3 region: CASRQRSGASSLYEQYF. The CDR3 DNA reads as TGTGCCAGCAGACAAAGATCAGGGGCCTCCTCCCTCTACGAGCAGTACTTC. Drawing the rest from reference TRBV2 and TRBJ2-7, the complete variable domain is EPEVTQTPSHQVTQMGQEVILRCVPISNHLYFYWYRQILGQKVEFLVSFYNNEISEKSEIFDDQFSVERPDGSNFTLKIRSTKLEDSAMYFCASRQRSGASSLYEQYFGPGTRLTVT.

The genes are TRBV20-1 and TRBJ2-7; possible D gene TRBD2, 6 bases. CDR3 size: 13 residues. V was trimmed by 0 bases and J by 6 bases, leaving 12 bases between them. Looked up from germline, CDR1 is DFQATT and CDR2 is SNEGSKA (reference sequence). CDR3 DNA sequence: TGCAGTGCTAGAGACGGAGGGCCCGGCGAGCAGTACTTC. It specifies CSARDGGPGEQYF.

This clonotype was found a few times. One end of the junction does not line up with germline, which may come from a read error. J is TRBJ1-5 and V is TRBV7-8; D unclear. CDR1 and CDR2 (germline): SGHVS, FQNEAQ. The CDR3 contains 15 residues. CDR3 nucleotide sequence: TGTGCCAGCAGCTTAGACGAGCTAAGCAATCACCCCCAGCATTTT. This encodes CASSLDELSNHPQHF.

This clonotype was found many times. The gene calls are TRBV6-5 and TRBJ2-3, with a tentative D call TRBD2 (6 bases). This CDR3 contains 15 residues. Germline CDR1 and CDR2: MNHEY and SVGAGI. V lost 2 bases and J 0 bases, leaving 9 bases between the germline ends. CDR3 amino acids: CASSYGLASTDTQYF. CDR3 nucleotides: TGTGCCAGCAGTTACGGGCTAGCGAGCACAGATACGCAGTATTTT.

This clonotype showed up many times. The chain recombines TRBV10-3 with TRBJ2-3; no clear D gene. This CDR3 contains 14 residues. CDR1 and CDR2 from the germline V gene are ENHRY and SYGVKD. V lost 0 bases, J lost 1 base, and 5 bases lay in between. DNA for the CDR3: TGTGCCATCAGTGAGTCGAAGGGCACAGATACGCAGTATTTT. Protein: CAISESKGTDTQYF.

This clonotype was detected many times. The chain's CDR3 is CASTRTRAAYTGELFF. The CDR3 DNA is TGTGCCAGCACCCGCACCCGGGCAGCTTACACCGGGGAGCTGTTTTTT. The gene calls are TRBV12-3 or TRBV12-4 and TRBJ2-2; D unresolved. There are 16 residues in the CDR3. The V and J ends lost 7 bases and 3 bases respectively, with 18 bases between them.

This clonotype has ten or more counts. V and J are TRBV10-1 and TRBJ1-2; tentatively, D is TRBD1 (6 bases). Germline lookup yields CDR1 WNHNN and CDR2 SYGVQD (reference sequence). The V gene lost 6 bases and the J gene lost 4 bases, with 12 bases spanning the gap. This CDR3 has 13 residues. The CDR3 sequence is CASSSDRRYGYTF. CDR3 DNA sequence: TGCGCCAGCAGCTCAGACAGGCGCTATGGCTACACCTTC.

This clonotype has at least ten counts. The chain links TRBV5-1 to TRBJ1-3; D gene unclear. Between the trimmed V and J ends, which lost 2 bases and 4 bases, there was a span of 16 bases. CDR1 is SGHRS, CDR2 YFSETQ, per germline. The CDR3 extends over 16 amino acids. The DNA for the CDR3 is TGCGCCAGCAGCTTCTTCGGAGGGAGTTCAGGAAACACCATATATTTT. This translates into CASSFFGGSSGNTIYF.

Of note for this clonotype: This may be a read error: a much more frequent sequence differs by one nucleotide. This chain connects TRBV30 to TRBJ1-2, with D perhaps matching TRBD1 (6 bases). Germline-derived CDR1 and CDR2 are GTSNPN and SVGIG (reference sequence). This CDR3 has 12 residues. Trimming pared 8 bases from V and 0 bases from J, leaving 10 bases between. DNA of the CDR3: TGTGCCAGGACAGTAGCTAACTATGGCTACACCTTC. Protein: CARTVANYGYTF. Full variable domain (remainder filled in from reference TRBV30 and TRBJ1-2): SQTIHQWPATLVQPVGSPLSLECTVEGTSNPNLYWYRQAAGRGLQLLFYSVGIGQISSEVPQNLSASRPQDRQFILSSKKLLLSDSGFYLCARTVANYGYTFGSGTRLTVV.

As to this clonotype: Its ends do not fully match the called genes, so a read error is possible. This chain joins TRBV7-7 and TRBJ2-1; possible D gene TRBD2, 6 bases. This CDR3 region has 16 residues. CDR1 is SSHAT, CDR2 FNYEAQ, per germline (reference sequence). CDR3 amino acids: CASSPSSASSYNEQFF. Written as DNA, the CDR3 is TGTGCTAGCAGCCCGTCTAGCGCGAGCTCCTACAATGAGCAGTTCTTC.

This clonotype was seen a handful of times. CDR3 in amino acids: CASSYQTYEQYF. The CDR3 nucleotides read TGTGCCAGCAGTTACCAAACCTACGAGCAGTACTTC. The rearrangement uses TRBV6-6 and TRBJ2-7; D is ambiguous. Trimming left V 2 bases short and J 2 bases short, with 4 bases between. Germline V gene lookup returns CDR1 MNHNY and CDR2 SVGAGI (reference sequence). The CDR3 spans 12 residues.

The chain uses TRBV2 and TRBJ2-2, with TRBD2 matching over 8 bases. Germline values: CDR1 SNHLY, CDR2 FYNNEI. The CDR3 runs 16 residues. J gave up 6 bases and V 4 bases, and 10 bases lay outside the gene matches. CDR3 sequence reads: CASSGTSTQRAGELFF. The DNA of the CDR3 is TGTGCCAGCAGTGGGACTAGCACACAGCGGGCCGGGGAGCTGTTTTTT.

This clonotype has a count of ten or more. V usage is TRBV7-2 and J usage is TRBJ1-6, with D uncertain. CDR3 length: 16 amino acids. Between the trimmed V and J ends, which lost 5 bases and 7 bases, there was a span of 18 bases. From germline, CDR1 is SGHTA and CDR2 FQGNSA. As DNA, the CDR3 is TGTGCCAGCAGCGGACCCCTCCTGGGCCAAAATTCACCCCTCCACTTT. It encodes CASSGPLLGQNSPLHF. The full variable domain, rest sourced from reference TRBV7-2 and TRBJ1-6, is GAGVSQSPSNKVTEKGKDVELRCDPISGHTALYWYRQSLGQGLEFLIYFQGNSAPDKSGLPSDRFSAERTGGSVSTLTIQRTQQEDSAVYLCASSGPLLGQNSPLHFGNGTRLTVT.